This TCR beta chain came from a study of CD8+ T cells in alopecia areata. As for the study in general: The drug, tofacitinib, lasted 6 to 18 months, followed by 6 months off drug. Severity of treated patients was scored by affected scalp percentage.

Points from the study as a whole: Tofacitinib delivered significant drops in scalp clonality and in expanded CD8+ clones among the top 100. Throughout tofacitinib, many expanded lesional clones continued to persist in scalp and blood.

Treatment indicated: oral pan-JAK inhibitor, 5-10 mg twice daily. Concerning this clone itself: What it binds is unknown.

Extracted RNA was reverse transcribed into cDNA, the sequencing template. The data were produced by immunoSEQ multiplex PCR, yet TCRdb's version contains in-frame clones alone and is incomplete. The repertoire holds tens of thousands of clones, with over 25% as singletons. Unmatched junction bases numbered 12, after V lost 1 base and J lost 5 bases. The CDR3 sequence is 17 residues long. The germline CDR1 and CDR2 sequences are SGHAT and FQNNGV. The input for sequencing was CD8+ T cells sorted from blood, taken at week 4, from a patient treated with tofacitinib. The receptor was derived from a human donor with alopecia areata. The J gene is TRBJ2-5, the V gene TRBV11-2; 8 bases align to TRBD2. The DNA of the CDR3 is TGTGCCAGCAGCTTAGGGGGTAGCGGGATCATAGGGGAGACCCAGTACTTC. Its translation: CASSLGGSGIIGETQYF.